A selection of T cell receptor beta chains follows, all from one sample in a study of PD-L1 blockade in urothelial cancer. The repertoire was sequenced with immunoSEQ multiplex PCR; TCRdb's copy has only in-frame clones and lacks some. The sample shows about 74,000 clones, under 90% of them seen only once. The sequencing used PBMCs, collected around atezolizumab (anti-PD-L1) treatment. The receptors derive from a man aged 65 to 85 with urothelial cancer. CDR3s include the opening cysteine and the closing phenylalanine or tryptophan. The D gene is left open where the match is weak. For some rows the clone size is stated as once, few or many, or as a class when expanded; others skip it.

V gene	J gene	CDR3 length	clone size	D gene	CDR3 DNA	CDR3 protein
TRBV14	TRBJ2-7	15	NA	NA	TGTGCCAGCAGCCAAGACTGGGCTAGCAGGTACGAGCAGTACTTC	CASSQDWASRYEQYF
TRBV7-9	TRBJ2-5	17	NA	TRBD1	TGTGCCAGCAGCCAGGGGACAGGGGCCTGGTACCAAGAGACCCAGTACTTC	CASSQGTGAWYQETQYF
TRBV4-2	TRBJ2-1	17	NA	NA	TGTGCCAGCAGCCAAGATCCCGGAGGGAGCTCCTACAATGAGCAGTTCTTC	CASSQDPGGSSYNEQFF
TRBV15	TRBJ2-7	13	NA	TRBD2	TGTGCCACCAGTCTAGCGGCTGCCTACGAGCAGTACTTC	CATSLAAAYEQYF
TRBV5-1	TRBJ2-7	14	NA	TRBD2	TGCGCCAGCCAGCGGGAGCCCTACTCCTACGAGCAGTACTTC	CASQREPYSYEQYF
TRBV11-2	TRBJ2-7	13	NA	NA	TGTGCCAGCAGCTTAGGCGGGCTCTACGAGCAGTACTTC	CASSLGGLYEQYF
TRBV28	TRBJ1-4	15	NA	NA	TGTGCCAGCAACGTCCAGGGAGGGGGTGGTGAAAAACTGTTTTTT	CASNVQGGGGEKLFF
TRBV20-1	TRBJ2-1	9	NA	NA	TGCAGTGCCGGAGTCGAGCAGTTCTTC	CSAGVEQFF
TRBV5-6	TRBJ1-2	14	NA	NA	TGTGCCAGCAGCTTGGTGGCAGGGAAGGTGGGCTACACCTTC	CASSLVAGKVGYTF
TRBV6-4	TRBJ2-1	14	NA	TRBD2	TGTGCCAGCAGTGGGGCGAGGGAGGGCCGGGAGCAGTTCTTC	CASSGAREGREQFF
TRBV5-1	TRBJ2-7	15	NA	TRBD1	TGCGCCAGCAGCATGACAGGGGGGCCTCCTTACGAGCAGTACTTC	CASSMTGGPPYEQYF
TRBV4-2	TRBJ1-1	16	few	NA	TGTGCCAGCAGCCAGTACGCAATGGGCGGGGACACTGAAGCTTTCTTT	CASSQYAMGGDTEAFF
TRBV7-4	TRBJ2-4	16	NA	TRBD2	TGTGCCAGCAGCCCGACTAGCGGGGGACCCAAAAACATTCAGTACTTC	CASSPTSGGPKNIQYF
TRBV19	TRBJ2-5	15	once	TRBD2	TGTGCCAGTAGTATTGGGACTAGCGCGAAAGAGACCCAGTACTTC	CASSIGTSAKETQYF
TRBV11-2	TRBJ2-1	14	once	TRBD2	TGTGCCAGCAGCCCCCTGACTAGCGGGGGTGGGCAGTTCTTC	CASSPLTSGGGQFF
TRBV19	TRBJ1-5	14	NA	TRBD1	TGTGCCAGTAGTACGTCCAGGGGGCGCCAGCCCCAGCATTTT	CASSTSRGRQPQHF
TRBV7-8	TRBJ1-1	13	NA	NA	TGTGCCAGCAGCTTAGTCGGAGACACTGAAGCTTTCTTT	CASSLVGDTEAFF
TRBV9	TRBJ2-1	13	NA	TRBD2	TGTGCCAGCGCGGGAGGGCCGTTGAAGGAGCAGTTCTTC	CASAGGPLKEQFF
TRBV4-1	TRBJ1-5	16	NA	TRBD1	TGCGCCAGCAGCCTAGTACAGGGGGTCGGGAATCAGCCCCAGCATTTT	CASSLVQGVGNQPQHF
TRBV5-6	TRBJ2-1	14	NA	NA	TGTGCCAGCAGCTTGGAAGGCCCAGGCCCCGAGCAGTTCTTC	CASSLEGPGPEQFF
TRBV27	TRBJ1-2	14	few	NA	TGTGCCAGCAGTTCCCGGCGGGGTGACTATGGCTACACCTTC	CASSSRRGDYGYTF
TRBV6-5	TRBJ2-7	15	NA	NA	TGTGCCAGCAGTTCAAACAGGGGAGGACCCTACGAGCAGTACTTC	CASSSNRGGPYEQYF